These 31 T cell receptor beta chains were all obtained from the same sample, sequenced in a study of cytomegalovirus exposure and HLA in healthy donors. Use of 60 Vbeta and 13 Jbeta primers characterized the PCR. Profiling relied on immunoSEQ multiplex PCR, and the TCRdb table lists in-frame clones only, not all of them. This sample carries approximately 220,000 clones, over 65% of them seen once, and the ten largest clones take over 0.55%. The sample taken for sequencing was PBMCs. These receptors came from a man in his late teens or twenties in good health and CMV-seronegative.

This chain uses TRBV12-5 with TRBJ2-1; D is possibly TRBD2 (5 bases). V was clipped by 3 bases and J by 5 bases, with 17 bases between them. CDR1 and CDR2 (germline): LGHNT, FRNRAP. This CDR3 contains 16 residues. Here the CDR3 DNA reads TGTGCTAGTGGTTTATGGGGAGTTCTTTTCGACAATGAGCAGTTCTTC. Translation gives CASGLWGVLFDNEQFF.

The V call is TRBV4-2, the J call TRBJ2-5, with a weak D call TRBD2 (6 bases). Trimming cost V 1 base and J 4 bases, with 10 bases left between them. This CDR3 is built from 14 residues. CDR1 is LGHNA and CDR2 is YNFKEQ in the germline V gene. The CDR3 here is CASSQGGSGETQYF. The CDR3 nucleotides read TGTGCCAGCAGCCAAGGAGGTAGCGGAGAGACCCAGTACTTC.

This clone was seen a handful of times. The chain joins TRBV6-6 to TRBJ1-2; 7 bases align to TRBD1. This CDR3 has 15 residues. Per germline, CDR1 MNHNY and CDR2 SVGAGI (reference sequence). The J segment lost 5 bases and the V segment lost 0 bases, leaving 6 bases of the junction unmatched. The CDR3 sequence is CASSYSGTVNYGYTF. CDR3 nucleotide sequence: TGTGCCAGCAGTTACTCTGGGACAGTCAATTATGGCTACACCTTC.

The chain joins TRBV5-4 to TRBJ1-3; 8 nucleotides line up with TRBD1. Germline lookup yields CDR1 SGHNT and CDR2 YYREEE (reference sequence). Trimming took 0 bases from V and 0 from J; bases not matched to a gene: 5. This CDR3 region has 17 residues. The CDR3 DNA sequence: TGTGCCAGCAGCTTGGGACAGGGGTCTTTCTCTGGAAACACCATATATTTT. Translating it yields CASSLGQGSFSGNTIYF.

This chain joins TRBV2 and TRBJ2-7; D might be TRBD1 (6 bases). Germline V CDR1 and CDR2: SNHLY, FYNNEI. The V and J ends lost 7 bases and 3 bases respectively, with 13 bases between them. CDR3 length: 13 residues. In nucleotides, the CDR3 is TGTGCCAGCATATACAGGGAGATCTACGAGCAGTACTTC. Translating gives CASIYREIYEQYF.

This rearrangement joins TRBV5-1 to TRBJ1-4; D is perhaps TRBD1 (6 bases). V lost 3 bases and J 4 bases, leaving 13 bases between the germline ends. The V gene's germline CDR1 is SGHRS and CDR2 YFSETQ. The CDR3 is 15 residues long. CDR3: CASSSTGTSNEKLFF. CDR3 sequence (DNA): TGCGCCAGCAGCTCCACCGGGACAAGTAATGAAAAACTGTTTTTT.

The chain combines TRBV11-1 with TRBJ1-2; TRBD1 might be the D (5 bases). The V end was cut by 1 base, the J end by 4 bases, with 13 bases between. The CDR3 extends over 15 amino acids. Germline CDR1 SGHAT, CDR2 FQDESV (reference sequence). CDR3 bases: TGTGCCAGCAGCTTAGGAATATCGGGGGTCTATGGCTACACCTTC. It specifies CASSLGISGVYGYTF.

J is TRBJ2-6 and V is TRBV27; D gene ambiguous. The CDR3 has 14 residues. Per germline, CDR1 MNHEY and CDR2 SMNVEV (reference sequence). Trimming left V 4 bases short and J 3 bases short, with 7 bases between. The CDR3 protein is CASSSENGANVLTF. The CDR3 bases are TGTGCCAGCAGTTCGGAGAATGGGGCCAACGTCCTGACTTTC.

This clone was seen only a few times. The chain recombines TRBV7-9 with TRBJ2-2; 14 bases match TRBD2. CDR1 is SEHNR, CDR2 FQNEAQ, per germline (reference sequence). Germline trimming cut 4 bases from V and 1 base from J; bases unmatched to any gene: 5. The CDR3 is 18 residues long. The CDR3 DNA is TGTGCCAGCAGCTCCGGACTAGCGGGGGGAGGGAACACCGGGGAGCTGTTTTTT. Its translation is CASSSGLAGGGNTGELFF.

V is TRBV2 and J is TRBJ1-6; TRBD1 matches at 10 bases. Per the germline V gene, CDR1 is SNHLY and CDR2 is FYNNEI. Trimming cost V 6 bases and J 7 bases; bases outside gene matches: 9. The CDR3 contains 16 residues. CDR3 loop: CASRRSRGQGNSPLHF. Written as DNA, the CDR3 is TGTGCCAGCAGGAGATCCCGGGGACAGGGGAATTCACCCCTCCACTTT.

DNA of the CDR3: TGTGCCAGCAGCTTATTTCAGGGATACACAGATACGCAGTATTTT. Translated, it gives CASSLFQGYTDTQYF. The chain carries TRBV7-6 and TRBJ2-3, with D perhaps TRBD1 (5 bases). With 2 bases removed from V and 2 bases from J, the gap between germline ends came to 11 bases. Germline CDR1 SGHVS, CDR2 FNYEAQ. The CDR3 runs to 15 residues.

The chain has TRBV7-8 and TRBJ2-7, with D hard to call. The length of the CDR3 is 15 residues. Trimming took 1 base from V and 4 from J, leaving 14 bases between them. The germline CDR1 and CDR2 sequences are SGHVS and FQNEAQ. The CDR3 reads CASSLESSSGYEQYF. DNA for the CDR3: TGTGCCAGCAGCTTAGAGTCCTCATCCGGGTACGAGCAGTACTTC.

This chain links TRBV2 with TRBJ2-7, with 7 bases identical to TRBD2. The J segment lost 2 bases and the V segment lost 3 bases, leaving 4 bases of the junction unmatched. There are 14 residues in the CDR3. Looked up from germline, CDR1 is SNHLY and CDR2 is FYNNEI. CDR3 coding DNA: TGTGCCAGCAGTGACTCGGGACTACCCTACGAGCAGTACTTC. The encoded protein is CASSDSGLPYEQYF.

This clone came up once. This chain joins TRBV18 and TRBJ1-1; 10 nucleotides agree with TRBD1. This CDR3 has 15 residues. Germline-derived CDR1 and CDR2 are KGHSH and LQKENI. The V segment lost 4 bases and the J segment 4 bases; nucleotides outside the gene matches: 6. CDR3 in amino acids: CASSRGRTGGTEAFF. Here the CDR3 DNA reads TGTGCCAGCTCACGGGGAAGGACAGGGGGCACTGAAGCTTTCTTT.

The J gene is TRBJ1-5, the V gene TRBV7-6; 8 positions match TRBD1. Germline V gene lookup returns CDR1 SGHVS and CDR2 FNYEAQ. V trimming: 5 bases; J trimming: 6 bases; junction bases outside the gene matches: 9. The CDR3 extends over 15 amino acids. This CDR3 reads CASSPGGQGGQPQHF. The CDR3 DNA sequence: TGTGCCAGCAGCCCAGGTGGACAGGGAGGTCAGCCCCAGCATTTT.

This clone was observed once. The chain has TRBV5-1 and TRBJ2-1; TRBD1 agrees at 7 bases. Trimming took 3 bases from V and 5 from J; bases not matched to a gene: 5. The germline CDR1 and CDR2 sequences are SGHRS and YFSETQ. The CDR3 runs to 14 residues. The CDR3 here is CASSSLGQNNEQFF. CDR3 nucleotides: TGCGCCAGCAGCTCGCTGGGACAGAACAATGAGCAGTTCTTC. The complete variable domain, with remaining parts taken from reference TRBV5-1 and TRBJ2-1, reads KAGVTQTPRYLIKTRGQQVTLSCSPISGHRSVSWYQQTPGQGLQFLFEYFSETQRNKGNFPGRFSGRQFSNSRSEMNVSTLELGDSALYLCASSSLGQNNEQFFGPGTRLTVL.

J is TRBJ2-7 and V is TRBV6-5; D gene uncertain. The CDR3 totals 13 residues. Between the trimmed V and J ends, which lost 0 bases and 2 bases, there was a span of 5 bases. The germline gives CDR1 MNHEY, CDR2 SVGAGI. The CDR3 spells CASSYSSPYEQYF. The CDR3 bases are TGTGCCAGCAGTTACTCGAGCCCCTACGAGCAGTACTTC.

This chain joins TRBV18 and TRBJ2-3; TRBD2 agrees at 12 bases. This CDR3 has 15 amino acids. CDR1 is KGHSH, CDR2 LQKENI, per germline. Germline trimming cut 2 bases from V and 5 bases from J; bases unmatched to any gene: 2. The CDR3 DNA reads as TGTGCCAGCTCACCAACGACTAGCGGGAGAGATACGCAGTATTTT. Encoded protein: CASSPTTSGRDTQYF.

This chain links TRBV28 with TRBJ2-5; D perhaps matches TRBD2 (6 bases). The V end was cut by 5 bases, the J end by 0 bases, with 25 bases between. Germline V gives CDR1 MDHEN, CDR2 SYDVKM. This CDR3 contains 19 residues. DNA of the CDR3: TGTGCCAGCAGTAACTATCGGGACTCGATCCTCCTCGACCAAGAGACCCAGTACTTC. It codes for CASSNYRDSILLDQETQYF.

The chain joins TRBV7-2 to TRBJ1-2; D may be TRBD1 (6 bases). CDR3 length: 14 residues. The germline CDR1 and CDR2 sequences are SGHTA and FQGNSA. Trimming removed 5 bases from V and 4 bases from J, with 14 bases in between. The CDR3 DNA follows: TGTGCCAGCAGCCCCCACTCGGACAGCTATGGCTACACCTTC. This codes for CASSPHSDSYGYTF. The variable domain in full, completed from reference TRBV7-2 and TRBJ1-2, reads GAGVSQSPSNKVTEKGKDVELRCDPISGHTALYWYRQSLGQGLEFLIYFQGNSAPDKSGLPSDRFSAERTGGSVSTLTIQRTQQEDSAVYLCASSPHSDSYGYTFGSGTRLTVV.

This chain connects TRBV10-1 to TRBJ2-3; D is perhaps TRBD2 (5 bases). Germline V lookup: CDR1 WNHNN, CDR2 SYGVQD (reference sequence). This CDR3 contains 14 residues. The V end lost 3 bases, the J end lost 2 bases, and 9 bases lay between the germline ends. CDR3 nucleotide sequence: TGCGCCAGCAGTGAAGGAGGATACACAGATACGCAGTATTTT. This codes for CASSEGGYTDTQYF.

This rearrangement joins TRBV6-1 to TRBJ2-7; weak D call: TRBD2 (5 bases). Germline values: CDR1 MNHNS, CDR2 SASEGT. The CDR3 has 15 residues. Trimming took 4 bases from V and 6 from J, leaving 19 bases between them. The CDR3 sequence is CASSAPRSGLFEQYF. The CDR3 DNA follows: TGTGCCAGCAGTGCCCCCCGGTCGGGATTGTTCGAGCAGTACTTC.

Remarks on this clone: The same CDR3 is also encoded by other DNA sequences in this sample. The chain couples TRBV18 to TRBJ2-1, with 14 bases lining up with TRBD2. The CDR3 has 18 residues. V was clipped by 6 bases and J by 6 bases; unmatched bases: 13. Germline assignment: CDR1 KGHSH and CDR2 LQKENI. The CDR3 DNA follows: TGTGCCAGCTCGCCAAACAGACTAGCGGGAGGGCCGATCAATGAGCAGTTCTTC. This translates into CASSPNRLAGGPINEQFF.

The chain couples TRBV15 to TRBJ2-1; 7 nucleotides align to TRBD2. CDR1 is LNHNV, CDR2 YYDKDF, per germline (reference sequence). The CDR3 length is 12 residues. The J segment lost 8 bases and the V segment lost 8 bases, leaving 6 bases of the junction unmatched. CDR3 DNA sequence: TGTGCCACCTTGGGGGGGAGGGATGAGCAGTTCTTC. Encoded protein: CATLGGRDEQFF.

The genes are TRBV7-2 and TRBJ2-7, with D tentatively TRBD1 (6 bases). The CDR3 sequence is 15 residues long. Trimming stripped 3 bases from V and 4 bases from J, with 16 bases between. Germline-derived CDR1 and CDR2 are SGHTA and FQGNSA. DNA of the CDR3: TGTGCCAGCAGCTTGGACAGAACTGTATCATACGAGCAGTACTTC. Translated, it gives CASSLDRTVSYEQYF.

CDR3 DNA sequence: TGTGCCAGCAGCGGGATGGGTCGCACAGATACGCAGTATTTT. Protein: CASSGMGRTDTQYF. The gene calls are TRBV6-5 and TRBJ2-3, with a tentative D call TRBD2 (5 bases). V lost 6 bases and J 1 base, leaving 11 bases between the germline ends. The CDR3 is 14 residues long. The germline CDR1 and CDR2 sequences are MNHEY and SVGAGI.

V is TRBV7-6 and J is TRBJ2-5; D is possibly TRBD1 (5 bases). The CDR3 has 15 amino acids. V was trimmed by 2 bases and J by 0 bases, leaving 10 bases between them. Germline V lookup: CDR1 SGHVS, CDR2 FNYEAQ. The CDR3 nucleotides read TGTGCCAGCAGCTTACCAGGGCCCTACCAAGAGACCCAGTACTTC. Translated, it gives CASSLPGPYQETQYF.

V usage is TRBV18 and J usage is TRBJ2-7; TRBD1 agrees at 11 bases. The germline V gene has CDR1 KGHSH and CDR2 LQKENI. This CDR3 region has 17 residues. Trimming at V came to 2 bases and at J to 2 bases, leaving 8 bases not matched to a gene. The CDR3 nucleotides read TGTGCCAGCTCACCATTTGGCCCGGGACAGGGGGCCTACGAGCAGTACTTC. The encoded protein is CASSPFGPGQGAYEQYF. The whole variable domain, remainder taken from reference TRBV18 and TRBJ2-7, is NAGVMQNPRHLVRRRGQEARLRCSPMKGHSHVYWYRQLPEEGLKFMVYLQKENIIDESGMPKERFSAEFPKEGPSILRIQQVVRGDSAAYFCASSPFGPGQGAYEQYFGPGTRLTVT.

This chain joins TRBV6-5 and TRBJ2-3, with unresolved D. Germline CDR1 reads MNHEY; CDR2 reads SVGAGI. V was shortened by 4 bases and J by 2 bases, with 7 bases between the two germline ends. The CDR3 runs 13 residues. This chain's CDR3 is CASSFADTDTQYF. In nucleotides, the CDR3 is TGTGCCAGCAGTTTTGCGGACACAGATACGCAGTATTTT.

The chain links TRBV6-5 to TRBJ1-5, with TRBD1 as a possible D gene (6 bases). The CDR3 extends over 13 amino acids. The V gene lost 2 bases and the J gene lost 5 bases, with 7 bases spanning the gap. The germline V gene encodes CDR1 MNHEY and CDR2 SVGAGI. The CDR3 here is CASSYEGDQPQHF. CDR3 DNA sequence: TGTGCCAGCAGTTACGAGGGGGATCAGCCCCAGCATTTT.

This chain links TRBV5-1 with TRBJ2-2; 8 bases map to TRBD2. The V and J ends lost 4 bases and 3 bases, in that order; junction bases with no gene match: 8. The CDR3 length is 16 residues. CDR1 SGHRS and CDR2 YFSETQ come from the germline V gene. The CDR3: CASSPGLVVYTGELFF. For the CDR3, the DNA is TGCGCCAGCAGCCCGGGACTAGTTGTGTACACCGGGGAGCTGTTTTTT.